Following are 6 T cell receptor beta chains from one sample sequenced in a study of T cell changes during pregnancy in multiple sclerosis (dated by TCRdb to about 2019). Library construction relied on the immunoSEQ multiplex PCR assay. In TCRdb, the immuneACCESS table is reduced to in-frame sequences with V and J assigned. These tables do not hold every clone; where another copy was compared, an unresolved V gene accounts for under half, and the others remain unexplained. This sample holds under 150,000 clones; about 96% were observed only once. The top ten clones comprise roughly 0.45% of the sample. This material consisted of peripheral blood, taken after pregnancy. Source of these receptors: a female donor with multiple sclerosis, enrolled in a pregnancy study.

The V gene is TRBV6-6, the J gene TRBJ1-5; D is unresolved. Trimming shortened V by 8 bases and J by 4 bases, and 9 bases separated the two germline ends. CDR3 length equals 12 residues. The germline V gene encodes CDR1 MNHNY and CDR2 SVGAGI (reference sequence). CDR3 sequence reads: CASGSENQPQHF. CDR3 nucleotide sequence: TGTGCCAGCGGCTCGGAGAATCAGCCCCAGCATTTT.

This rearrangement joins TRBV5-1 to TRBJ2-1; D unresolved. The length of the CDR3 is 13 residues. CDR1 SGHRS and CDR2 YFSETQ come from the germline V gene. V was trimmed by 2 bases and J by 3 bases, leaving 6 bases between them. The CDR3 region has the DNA TGCGCCAGCAGCTTCAACGGCTACAATGAGCAGTTCTTC. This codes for CASSFNGYNEQFF.

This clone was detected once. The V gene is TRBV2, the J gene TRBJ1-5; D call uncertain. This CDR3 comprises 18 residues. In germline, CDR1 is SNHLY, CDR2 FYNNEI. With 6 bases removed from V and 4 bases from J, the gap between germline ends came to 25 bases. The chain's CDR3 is CASRENIRTGNQNQPQHF. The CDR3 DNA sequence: TGTGCCAGCAGGGAAAATATACGGACGGGAAATCAAAATCAGCCCCAGCATTTT.

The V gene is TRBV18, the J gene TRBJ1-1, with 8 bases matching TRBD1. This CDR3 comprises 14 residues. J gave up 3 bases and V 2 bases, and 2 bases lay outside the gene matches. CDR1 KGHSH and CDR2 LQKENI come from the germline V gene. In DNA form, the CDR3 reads TGTGCCAGCTCACCAGGACAGGGCTACACTGAAGCTTTCTTT. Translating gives CASSPGQGYTEAFF.

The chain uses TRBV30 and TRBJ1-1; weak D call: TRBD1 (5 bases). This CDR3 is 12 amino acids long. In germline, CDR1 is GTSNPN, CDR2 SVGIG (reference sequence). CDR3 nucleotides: TGTGCACAAGGTCGGACAAACACTGAAGCTTTCTTT. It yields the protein CAQGRTNTEAFF. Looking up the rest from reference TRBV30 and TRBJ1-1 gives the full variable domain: SQTIHQWPATLVQPVGSPLSLECTVEGTSNPNLYWYRQAAGRGLQLLFYSVGIGQISSEVPQNLSASRPQDRQFILSSKKLLLSDSGFYLCAQGRTNTEAFFGQGTRLTVV.

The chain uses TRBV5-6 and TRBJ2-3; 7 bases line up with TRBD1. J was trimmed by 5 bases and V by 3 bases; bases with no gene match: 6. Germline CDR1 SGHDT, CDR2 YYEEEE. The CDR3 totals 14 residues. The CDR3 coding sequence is TGTGCCAGCAGCTATGAGGGGGCGAGAGATACGCAGTATTTT. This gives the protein CASSYEGARDTQYF.